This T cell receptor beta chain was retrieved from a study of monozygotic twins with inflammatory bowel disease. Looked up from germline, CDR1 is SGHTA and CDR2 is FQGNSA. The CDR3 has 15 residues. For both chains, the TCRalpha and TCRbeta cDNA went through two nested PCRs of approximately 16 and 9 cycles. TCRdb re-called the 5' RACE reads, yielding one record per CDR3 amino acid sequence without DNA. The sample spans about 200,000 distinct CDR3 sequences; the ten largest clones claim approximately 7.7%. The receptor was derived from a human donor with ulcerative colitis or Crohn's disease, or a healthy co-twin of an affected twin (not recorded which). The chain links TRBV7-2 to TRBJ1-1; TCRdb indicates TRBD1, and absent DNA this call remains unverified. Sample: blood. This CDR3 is CASSTLDTGATEAFF.